One sample yielded the 12 T cell receptor beta chains listed below, sequenced in a study of blood T cell repertoires in COVID-19. Only in-frame clones appear in the TCRdb table, and some are missing; sequencing was by immunoSEQ multiplex PCR. The data hold hundreds of thousands of clones, with approximately 81% observed a single time. Sequencing used peripheral blood. Every receptor here comes from a woman older than 75 with active or convalescent COVID-19.

Written as DNA, the CDR3 is TGTGCCACCAGTGACCCTAGCGCAATCCAAGAGACCCAGTACTTC. Protein product: CATSDPSAIQETQYF. J is TRBJ2-5 and V is TRBV24-1; a possible D gene is TRBD2 (6 bases). Germline CDR1 is KGHDR and CDR2 is SFDVKD. Trimming removed 4 bases from V and 1 base from J, with 12 bases in between. The CDR3 is 15 amino acids.

The rearrangement joins TRBV3-1 (or the pseudogene TRBV3-2) to TRBJ2-1; possible D gene TRBD2, 6 bases. Germline CDR1 and CDR2: LGHDT and YNNKEL (reference sequence). Trimming removed 1 base at V and 4 bases at J, with 8 bases between. The CDR3 spans 14 residues. The CDR3 DNA is TGTGCCAGCAGCCAAGTCGGGGGATACAATGAGCAGTTCTTC. The encoded protein is CASSQVGGYNEQFF.

V is TRBV5-4 and J is TRBJ2-5; D is uncertain. V was trimmed by 4 bases and J by 5 bases, leaving 9 bases between them. The CDR3 has 12 amino acids. Germline V gives CDR1 SGHNT, CDR2 YYREEE (reference sequence). The DNA for the CDR3 is TGTGCCAGCAGCCGTACTTCGGAGACCCAGTACTTC. It is translated as CASSRTSETQYF.

This chain joins TRBV5-1 and TRBJ2-1; D remains ambiguous. The V gene's germline CDR1 is SGHRS and CDR2 YFSETQ. Trimming removed 3 bases from V and 6 bases from J, with 16 bases in between. This CDR3 spans 15 amino acids. CDR3 region: CASSYILGAINEQFF. CDR3 bases: TGCGCCAGCAGCTATATTCTCGGAGCAATCAATGAGCAGTTCTTC.

This clone showed up just once. The rearrangement uses TRBV11-1 and TRBJ2-2; the match to TRBD1 covers 7 bases. The CDR3 covers 14 residues. Germline CDR1 SGHAT, CDR2 FQDESV (reference sequence). Losses at the gene ends were 10 bases for V and 7 bases for J; bases not matched to a gene: 12. CDR3 sequence reads: CATNDRASGGELFF. CDR3 DNA: TGTGCCACGAACGACAGGGCTAGTGGCGGGGAGCTGTTTTTT.

This chain links TRBV6-4 with TRBJ2-1, with D perhaps TRBD2 (7 bases). This CDR3 has 15 amino acids. V was trimmed by 2 bases and J by 8 bases, leaving 16 bases between them. The germline V gene has CDR1 MRHNA and CDR2 SNTAGT. CDR3 bases: TGTGCCAGCAGTGACGAGTGGGGGGGCTTAGATGAGCAGTTCTTC. Encoded protein: CASSDEWGGLDEQFF.

The chain joins TRBV30 to TRBJ2-3; D is unclear. The V and J ends lost 0 bases and 0 bases respectively, with 10 bases between them. CDR1 and CDR2 (germline): GTSNPN, SVGIG (reference sequence). The CDR3 length is 15 residues. The CDR3 DNA reads as TGTGCCTGGAGTGTACGTGGCCTCAGCACAGATACGCAGTATTTT. Residues: CAWSVRGLSTDTQYF.

The chain links TRBV4-1 to TRBJ2-4; D is perhaps TRBD2 (5 bases). Trimming removed 1 base at V and 5 bases at J, with 18 bases between. The CDR3 has 17 amino acids. From germline, CDR1 is MGHRA and CDR2 YSYEKL. The CDR3 reads CASSQAADGGRENIQYF. The CDR3 nucleotides read TGCGCCAGCAGCCAAGCAGCGGATGGTGGACGCGAAAACATTCAGTACTTC.

The rearrangement joins TRBV4-3 to TRBJ2-5, with 9 bases lining up with TRBD1. The CDR3 contains 15 residues. V shed 0 bases, J shed 5 bases, and the junction held 4 bases outside the gene matches. Germline assignment: CDR1 LGHNA and CDR2 YSLEER. CDR3 protein: CASSQDTGGGETQYF. Here the CDR3 DNA reads TGCGCCAGCAGCCAAGACACAGGGGGCGGTGAGACCCAGTACTTC.

The chain recombines TRBV18 with TRBJ2-2; 12 bases agree with TRBD2. Germline V gene data show CDR1 as KGHSH and CDR2 as LQKENI. This CDR3 spans 19 amino acids. V lost 4 bases, J lost 5 bases, and 14 bases stayed unmatched. The CDR3 loop is CASSRSGTSGPGGTGELFF. CDR3 DNA: TGTGCCAGCTCACGATCCGGGACTAGCGGGCCCGGGGGAACCGGGGAGCTGTTTTTT.

The chain joins TRBV28 to TRBJ1-6, with 10 bases identical to TRBD1. The CDR3 covers 14 residues. V lost 6 bases to trimming and J lost 13 bases; unmatched junction nucleotides: 9. Germline V lookup: CDR1 MDHEN, CDR2 SYDVKM. The CDR3 coding sequence is TGTGCCAGCAGCCTCCCGGGACAGGGGATTCCCCTCCACTTT. Protein product: CASSLPGQGIPLHF.

The V call is TRBV5-1, the J call TRBJ2-2, with D possibly matching TRBD1 (5 bases). Germline loops: CDR1 SGHRS, CDR2 YFSETQ. The CDR3 loop spans 16 amino acids. The V gene lost 4 bases and the J gene lost 0 bases, with 13 bases spanning the gap. CDR3: CASSPQGPSNTGELFF. In DNA, the CDR3 is TGCGCCAGCAGCCCTCAGGGCCCCTCGAACACCGGGGAGCTGTTTTTT.